The 26 T cell receptor beta chains below were found in one sample sequenced in a study of blood T cell repertoires in COVID-19. The protocol was immunoSEQ multiplex PCR, while the TCRdb copy is restricted to in-frame clones and leaves out a portion. This table holds tens of thousands of clones, around 83% found once. Input material: peripheral blood. The receptors were sampled from a human donor in a cohort sampled during active COVID-19.

The chain has TRBV5-1 and TRBJ2-1; the match to TRBD2 covers 8 bases. CDR3 length: 15 residues. J lost 3 bases, V lost 8 bases, and 10 bases had no gene match. Germline CDR1 SGHRS, CDR2 YFSETQ. The CDR3 here is CASHPNSGDYNEQFF. The CDR3 bases are TGCGCCAGTCACCCTAATAGCGGGGACTACAATGAGCAGTTCTTC.

The chain uses TRBV11-2 and TRBJ2-2; 7 positions match TRBD2. The CDR3 has 14 residues. CDR1 is SGHAT, CDR2 FQNNGV, per germline. V was clipped by 6 bases and J by 5 bases; unmatched bases: 6. Here the CDR3 reads CASRNRRETGELFF. The CDR3 nucleotides read TGTGCCAGCAGAAATCGGCGGGAGACCGGGGAGCTGTTTTTT.

V gene TRBV6-5 combines with J gene TRBJ2-7; 11 bases map to TRBD2. The CDR3 sequence is 14 residues long. Looked up from germline, CDR1 is MNHEY and CDR2 is SVGAGI. The trim removed 6 bases at V and 2 bases at J, leaving 3 bases unmatched. Written as DNA, the CDR3 is TGTGCCAGCAGCCAGACTAGCGGGGCCTACGAGCAGTACTTC. This gives the protein CASSQTSGAYEQYF.

The chain uses TRBV18 and TRBJ2-7; 7 bases align to TRBD2. The V and J ends lost 6 bases and 6 bases, in that order; junction bases with no gene match: 23. CDR3 length equals 18 residues. CDR1 and CDR2 (germline): KGHSH, LQKENI. CDR3 in DNA: TGTGCCAGCTCCCTCCTGGGCGGGAGCCCTAGGCGTAACGGCGAGCAGTACTTC. This encodes CASSLLGGSPRRNGEQYF.

This chain connects TRBV28 to TRBJ2-5; weak D call: TRBD1 (6 bases). The V gene's germline CDR1 is MDHEN and CDR2 SYDVKM. This CDR3 region has 16 residues. The V and J ends lost 5 bases and 3 bases respectively, with 19 bases between them. CDR3 coding DNA: TGTGCCAGCAGTCCCGCGGCCGCAGGGGTTAAAGAGACCCAGTACTTC. As protein: CASSPAAAGVKETQYF.

The chain is built from TRBV11-2 and TRBJ2-7; TRBD1 agrees at 7 bases. The CDR3 contains 14 residues. The germline gives CDR1 SGHAT, CDR2 FQNNGV. V shed 5 bases, J shed 1 base, and the junction held 5 bases outside the gene matches. The CDR3 DNA reads as TGTGCCAGCAGCCCCCCGGGACAGTCCTACGAGCAGTACTTC. Translated: CASSPPGQSYEQYF.

The chain couples TRBV4-2 to TRBJ1-2; D is uncertain. Germline V CDR1 and CDR2: LGHNA, YNFKEQ. The CDR3 sequence is 15 residues long. Trimming left V 0 bases short and J 8 bases short, with 16 bases between. The CDR3 sequence: CASSQDLGATGGYTF. The CDR3, as DNA: TGTGCCAGCAGCCAAGATCTTGGAGCCACGGGGGGCTACACCTTC.

The chain links TRBV6-5 to TRBJ2-5; a possible D gene is TRBD2 (5 bases). The CDR3 is 13 amino acids. Germline lookup yields CDR1 MNHEY and CDR2 SVGAGI. V was clipped by 6 bases and J by 7 bases, with 15 bases between them. CDR3 region: CASSWDQAGTQYF. The CDR3 region has the DNA TGTGCCAGCAGCTGGGATCAGGCGGGGACCCAGTACTTC.

V is TRBV2 and J is TRBJ2-7; D might be TRBD1 (5 bases). V lost 7 bases and J lost 2, with 12 bases in between. Per the germline V gene, CDR1 is SNHLY and CDR2 is FYNNEI. The CDR3 loop spans 13 amino acids. For the CDR3, the DNA is TGTGCCAGCAATTTACAGGTAGCCTACGAGCAGTACTTC. Protein product: CASNLQVAYEQYF.

This chain joins TRBV6-5 and TRBJ2-1, with 7 bases that match TRBD1. Germline V CDR1 and CDR2: MNHEY, SVGAGI. CDR3 length: 15 amino acids. With 6 bases clipped from V and 2 bases from J, the junction kept 7 bases outside the gene matches. In nucleotides, the CDR3 is TGTGCCAGCAGAAATACCGGGACAGCCTACAATGAGCAGTTCTTC. Its translation is CASRNTGTAYNEQFF.

The V gene is TRBV7-8, the J gene TRBJ2-2; 7 bases align to TRBD1. V lost 6 bases, J lost 2 bases, and 9 bases stayed unmatched. CDR1 is SGHVS and CDR2 is FQNEAQ in the germline V gene. The CDR3 has 16 residues. The CDR3: CASSKPGQRNTGELFF. The CDR3 DNA sequence: TGTGCCAGCAGTAAACCGGGACAGAGAAACACCGGGGAGCTGTTTTTT.

The gene calls are TRBV12-3 or TRBV12-4 and TRBJ1-2; 7 nucleotides align to TRBD1. The CDR3 loop spans 13 amino acids. V trimming: 3 bases; J trimming: 4 bases; junction bases outside the gene matches: 2. The CDR3 DNA reads as TGTGCCAGCAGTTTGGGACAGACCTATGGCTACACCTTC. Residues: CASSLGQTYGYTF.

This chain connects TRBV3-1 (or the pseudogene TRBV3-2) to TRBJ2-1; D possibly corresponds to TRBD2 (6 bases). The germline V gene encodes CDR1 LGHDT and CDR2 YNNKEL (reference sequence). This CDR3 comprises 16 residues. Trimming left V 1 base short and J 4 bases short, with 14 bases between. The CDR3 sequence: CASSQVARGGYNEQFF. DNA for the CDR3: TGTGCCAGCAGCCAAGTGGCGCGGGGTGGGTACAATGAGCAGTTCTTC.

The chain is built from TRBV28 and TRBJ1-4; weak D call: TRBD1 (5 bases). Trimming left V 5 bases short and J 8 bases short, with 9 bases between. The CDR3 runs to 12 residues. Germline CDR1 and CDR2: MDHEN and SYDVKM. The DNA for the CDR3 is TGTGCCAGCAGTGGGGGGAAAGAAAAACTGTTTTTT. Amino acids: CASSGGKEKLFF.

The chain has TRBV5-1 and TRBJ2-1, with unresolved D. The CDR3 loop spans 14 amino acids. Germline V gene data show CDR1 as SGHRS and CDR2 as YFSETQ. The V end was cut by 1 base, the J end by 9 bases, with 14 bases between. CDR3 in DNA: TGCGCCAGCAGCTTGAGCGCGACCTCGGGTGAGCAGTTCTTC. Translation: CASSLSATSGEQFF.

This clone was observed a single time. V is TRBV7-3 and J is TRBJ2-3; TRBD2 aligns across 10 bases. From germline, CDR1 is SGHTA and CDR2 FQGTGA. V dropped 6 bases and J dropped 0; count of bases not matched to a gene: 6. The CDR3 consists of 16 residues. This CDR3 is CASRRTSGTSTDTQYF. The CDR3 DNA follows: TGTGCCAGCAGGCGGACTAGCGGAACTAGCACAGATACGCAGTATTTT.

The chain couples TRBV6-5 to TRBJ2-7; 8 bases fit TRBD1. Trimming removed 6 bases from V and 5 bases from J; junction bases left unmatched: 9. Germline V gene sequence: CDR1 MNHEY, CDR2 SVGAGI. The CDR3 loop spans 14 amino acids. The CDR3 DNA follows: TGTGCCAGCAGCCGCGGACAGGGTAATAACGAGCAGTACTTC. As protein: CASSRGQGNNEQYF.

This chain connects TRBV7-2 to TRBJ2-7, with 8 nucleotides matching TRBD2. The CDR3 is 14 amino acids. V lost 4 bases to trimming and J lost 13 bases; unmatched junction nucleotides: 15. CDR1 and CDR2 from the germline V gene are SGHTA and FQGNSA. CDR3 amino acids: CASSSNSGLVVGYF. The CDR3 region has the DNA TGTGCCAGCAGCTCTAATTCGGGACTAGTAGTCGGCTACTTC.

This chain connects TRBV11-1 to TRBJ2-1, with 11 positions matching TRBD2. The V and J ends lost 3 bases and 9 bases, in that order; junction bases with no gene match: 7. The germline V gene encodes CDR1 SGHAT and CDR2 FQDESV (reference sequence). The CDR3 is 15 residues long. The CDR3 loop is CASSFDSGRAVEQFF. The CDR3, as DNA: TGTGCCAGCAGCTTCGATAGCGGGAGGGCAGTTGAGCAGTTCTTC.

For the CDR3, the DNA is TGTGCCAGCAGCCAAGTGGCCGTCTCTGGAAACACCATATATTTT. It yields the protein CASSQVAVSGNTIYF. The chain is built from TRBV3-1 (or the pseudogene TRBV3-2) and TRBJ1-3, with unresolved D. The V gene lost 1 base and the J gene lost 0 bases, with 7 bases spanning the gap. From germline, CDR1 is LGHDT and CDR2 YNNKEL (reference sequence). The CDR3 is made up of 15 amino acids.

This clone was recorded at least ten times. The chain carries TRBV5-6 and TRBJ2-7; 7 positions agree with TRBD1. CDR1 SGHDT and CDR2 YYEEEE come from the germline V gene. The ends lost 2 bases at V and 0 bases at J; junction bases unmatched: 5. This CDR3 is built from 15 residues. CDR3 protein: CASSLPGQTSYEQYF. CDR3 in DNA: TGTGCCAGCAGCTTACCGGGACAGACCTCCTACGAGCAGTACTTC.

This rearrangement joins TRBV7-3 to TRBJ1-1; 7 nucleotides agree with TRBD1. V shed 0 bases, J shed 3 bases, and the junction held 4 bases outside the gene matches. There are 15 residues in the CDR3. Germline loops: CDR1 SGHTA, CDR2 FQGTGA. Here the CDR3 DNA reads TGTGCCAGCAGCTTAACCCCCACAGGGGACACTGAAGCTTTCTTT. This translates into CASSLTPTGDTEAFF.

In this sample, this clone turned up once. The V call is TRBV5-1, the J call TRBJ2-7; 10 bases align to TRBD1. Germline V gene lookup returns CDR1 SGHRS and CDR2 YFSETQ. V lost 3 bases and J lost 3; bases outside the gene matches: 9. The CDR3 has 16 amino acids. The CDR3: CASSSETGGAGYEQYF. CDR3 bases: TGCGCCAGCAGCTCAGAGACAGGGGGCGCGGGCTACGAGCAGTACTTC.

The chain couples TRBV11-3 to TRBJ2-2; 8 bases map to TRBD2. The CDR3 length is 16 residues. Unmatched junction bases numbered 8, after V lost 3 bases and J lost 5 bases. Germline assignment: CDR1 SGHNT and CDR2 YENEEA. CDR3 region: CASSLVAGTGTGELFF. The CDR3 DNA follows: TGTGCCAGCAGCTTGGTAGCGGGAACGGGGACCGGGGAGCTGTTTTTT.

V and J are TRBV6-1 and TRBJ1-1; maybe TRBD1 (5 bases). Trimming stripped 3 bases from V and 1 base from J, with 15 bases between. CDR3 size: 16 residues. Germline lookup yields CDR1 MNHNS and CDR2 SASEGT. CDR3 sequence (DNA): TGTGCCAGCAGTGATATCCTGACAGTTACGAACACTGAAGCTTTCTTT. It codes for CASSDILTVTNTEAFF.

The rearrangement joins TRBV29-1 to TRBJ1-2; D remains ambiguous. Looked up from germline, CDR1 is SQVTM and CDR2 is ANQGSEA. V was shortened by 0 bases and J by 3 bases, with 11 bases between the two germline ends. CDR3 length equals 14 residues. Written as DNA, the CDR3 is TGCAGCGTTGAAGATTTGCCCGGGGACTATGGCTACACCTTC. The encoded protein is CSVEDLPGDYGYTF.